The source of this TCR beta chain is a study of PD-1 blockade in classical Hodgkin lymphoma. Study-wide points: Repertoire differences have undefined causes, possibly disease activity or prior therapy. The CD4+ diversity rise by C4D1 was clearest in complete responders. Reported findings placed baseline TCR diversity lower in newly diagnosed patients (compared with healthy donors). Newly diagnosed patients had diversity similar to the baseline diversity of complete responders.

Sequencing was performed with immunoSEQ multiplex PCR; in TCRdb, only in-frame clones are kept and a portion is missing. The sample shows 120,000 to 150,000 clones, approximately 80% of them seen only once. This clone was recorded a few times. The antigen is unknown. Every patient was affected by relapse after autologous stem cell transplantation, while exposure to brentuximab vedotin was not uniform. The sequence was obtained from a human donor with classical Hodgkin lymphoma. The source was peripheral blood mononuclear cells (PBMCs), collected before the second cycle of nivolumab.

DNA for the CDR3: TGTGCTTGGGCGGGGGCTTTCTTT. Translation: CAWAGAFF. The chain couples TRBV7-7 to TRBJ1-1, with D unresolved. The germline V gene encodes CDR1 SSHAT and CDR2 FNYEAQ (reference sequence). The CDR3 extends over 8 amino acids.